This T cell receptor beta chain was sequenced in a study of blood T cell repertoires in COVID-19. On the study more broadly: The samples span acute and convalescent COVID-19 from the United States, Italy and Spain. PBMCs, B-cell-depleted T cells, or T cells provided the cDNA or gDNA that made up the material.

The authors' processing: Reference gene primer amplification gave estimated nucleated cell counts. The repertoire was sequenced with immunoSEQ multiplex PCR; TCRdb's copy has only in-frame clones and lacks some. Clone size and V and J calls were adopted from that table, with D and trimming inferred from the DNA. The data hold 200,000 to 250,000 clones, with around 90% observed a single time. Germline-derived CDR1 and CDR2 are SGHRS and YFSETQ. V lost 3 bases and J lost 14, with 24 bases in between. The CDR3 spans 15 residues. This chain connects TRBV5-1 to TRBJ2-1, with TRBD1 as a possible D gene (6 bases). This TCR was recovered from a man in his sixties who had recovered from COVID-19. What was sequenced was peripheral blood. The CDR3 DNA reads TGCGCCAGCAGCTACACTGGGGGCCTCGGGAATGGCGAGTTCTTC. It encodes CASSYTGGLGNGEFF.